A single sample gave rise to the 25 T cell receptor beta chains below, sequenced in a study of T cell repertoires in cytomegalovirus infection (dated by TCRdb to the late 2010s). The instrument given in TCRdb is Illumina HiSeq 1500. TCRdb trimmed public reads at Q25 via fastp, called clones via MiXCR and kept in-frame beta chains. Every distinct CDR3 protein forms one entry, paired with its most common genes and DNA. This sample holds hundreds of thousands of distinct CDR3 sequences; roughly a third were observed only once. Together, the top ten hold around 3% of the sample. The material sequenced was PBMCs. The source of these receptors is a human donor in good health (CMV status not recorded). Some clones in this sample may be carry-over from other donors' samples.

This clonotype showed up many times. This chain uses TRBV7-2 with TRBJ1-5; D unclear. The CDR3 covers 15 residues. Germline V gene lookup returns CDR1 SGHTA and CDR2 FQGNSA. The V end lost 1 base, the J end lost 3 bases, and 10 bases lay between the germline ends. CDR3 sequence (DNA): TGTGCCAGCAGCTTAGGAGTACAGTTCAATCAGCCCCAGCATTTT. Its protein is CASSLGVQFNQPQHF.

The chain joins TRBV12-3 or TRBV12-4 to TRBJ2-5, with D maybe TRBD1 (6 bases). Trimming stripped 5 bases from V and 5 bases from J, with 21 bases between. The CDR3 consists of 16 residues. Written as DNA, the CDR3 is TGTGCCAGCAGTCTAAGGACACAGGGTATCCGTGAGACCCAGTACTTC. This gives the protein CASSLRTQGIRETQYF.

The rearrangement uses TRBV11-2 and TRBJ2-7; the D gene is possibly TRBD2 (5 bases). The CDR3 sequence is 13 residues long. V lost 1 base and J 5 bases, leaving 9 bases between the germline ends. The germline CDR1 and CDR2 sequences are SGHAT and FQNNGV. The CDR3, as DNA: TGTGCCAGCAGCTTAGTTCTAGCAAACGAGCAGTACTTC. This codes for CASSLVLANEQYF.

This clonotype is classed as medium-sized. CDR3 protein: CASSLGVPGTDTQYF. As DNA, the CDR3 is TGTGCCAGCAGCTTAGGGGTCCCAGGCACAGATACGCAGTATTTT. V and J are TRBV7-2 and TRBJ2-3; D remains unclear. The length of the CDR3 is 15 residues. CDR1 is SGHTA and CDR2 is FQGNSA in the germline V gene. The V end lost 1 base, the J end lost 1 base, and 9 bases lay between the germline ends.

V is TRBV28 and J is TRBJ2-7; 11 nucleotides line up with TRBD2. V lost 1 base to trimming and J lost 1 base; unmatched junction nucleotides: 3. The CDR3 covers 16 residues. Germline CDR1 is MDHEN and CDR2 is SYDVKM. The CDR3 DNA reads as TGTGCCAGCAGTTTATTTGGGACTAGCGGATCCTACGAGCAGTACTTC. Protein product: CASSLFGTSGSYEQYF.

This clonotype was found many times. The rearrangement links TRBV7-2 to TRBJ2-4, with D possibly matching TRBD1 (5 bases). The CDR3 extends over 13 amino acids. The germline gives CDR1 SGHTA, CDR2 FQGNSA. Trimming stripped 8 bases from V and 7 bases from J, with 15 bases between. CDR3 sequence: CASSPKGPNIQYF. The CDR3 DNA reads as TGTGCCAGCTCCCCCAAGGGGCCGAACATTCAGTACTTC.

The J gene is TRBJ1-2, the V gene TRBV28; D perhaps matches TRBD1 (5 bases). CDR3 length: 15 amino acids. The germline V and J ends were trimmed by 2 bases and 2 bases, with 12 bases remaining between them. Germline V gene sequence: CDR1 MDHEN, CDR2 SYDVKM. The CDR3 nucleotides are TGTGCCAGCAGTTTAACGGGACGGAGAAACTATGGCTACACCTTC. It encodes CASSLTGRRNYGYTF.

This sequence joins TRBV5-4 and TRBJ1-2, with D perhaps TRBD1 (6 bases). The CDR3 covers 16 residues. Per the germline V gene, CDR1 is SGHNT and CDR2 is YYREEE (reference sequence). Trimming removed 0 bases at V and 5 bases at J, with 17 bases between. Here the CDR3 DNA reads TGTGCCAGCAGCTTGGGGAGCGACAGGACCACTTATGGCTACACCTTC. It translates to CASSLGSDRTTYGYTF.

This clonotype was recorded a few times. CDR3 nucleotide sequence: TGTGCCAGTAGTCCACTTAGCGGGAGGGACTACAATGAGCAGTTCTTC. This translates into CASSPLSGRDYNEQFF. The chain recombines TRBV19 with TRBJ2-1, with 11 bases matching TRBD2. V lost 5 bases, J lost 3 bases, and 6 bases stayed unmatched. The CDR3 spans 16 residues. Germline V gene data show CDR1 as LNHDA and CDR2 as SQIVND (reference sequence).

The chain carries TRBV6-6 and TRBJ2-1, with a tentative D call TRBD1 (6 bases). Germline V lookup: CDR1 MNHNY, CDR2 SVGAGI (reference sequence). V was shortened by 6 bases and J by 6 bases, with 18 bases between the two germline ends. The CDR3 contains 15 residues. The CDR3 loop reads CASSTDRSDPNEQFF. DNA for the CDR3: TGTGCCAGCAGCACCGACAGGTCTGATCCCAATGAGCAGTTCTTC.

The genes are TRBV28 and TRBJ1-1, with D perhaps matching TRBD1 (5 bases). Germline-derived CDR1 and CDR2 are MDHEN and SYDVKM. The CDR3 is made up of 15 amino acids. V shed 6 bases and J shed 8 bases, with 22 bases lying between them. The CDR3 DNA sequence: TGTGCCAGCAGACCCCCCTCAGAAAGGGCAGGGGAAGCTTTCTTT. Its translation: CASRPPSERAGEAFF.

This clonotype was detected ten times or more. The rearrangement links TRBV7-2 to TRBJ1-1, with D unresolved. Germline V gene sequence: CDR1 SGHTA, CDR2 FQGNSA. Trimming took 3 bases from V and 7 from J, leaving 15 bases between them. The CDR3 loop spans 14 amino acids. The CDR3 nucleotides read TGTGCCAGCAGCTTTGTCCGTCGGCCGGGTGAAGCTTTCTTT. Encoded protein: CASSFVRRPGEAFF. Combining the CDR3 with reference TRBV7-2 and TRBJ1-1 gives the whole variable domain GAGVSQSPSNKVTEKGKDVELRCDPISGHTALYWYRQSLGQGLEFLIYFQGNSAPDKSGLPSDRFSAERTGGSVSTLTIQRTQQEDSAVYLCASSFVRRPGEAFFGQGTRLTVV.

As DNA, the CDR3 is TGTGCCAGCAGCCCACTGAGGGGGCAGGGCACTGAAGCTTTCTTT. Residues: CASSPLRGQGTEAFF. The chain couples TRBV7-9 to TRBJ1-1; 7 bases line up with TRBD1. J lost 4 bases, V lost 5 bases, and 10 bases had no gene match. The length of the CDR3 is 15 residues. CDR1 and CDR2 (germline): SEHNR, FQNEAQ (reference sequence). Together with reference TRBV7-9 and TRBJ1-1, the CDR3 gives the full variable domain: DTGVSQNPRHKITKRGQNVTFRCDPISEHNRLYWYRQTLGQGPEFLTYFQNEAQLEKSRLLSDRFSAERPKGSFSTLEIQRTEQGDSAMYLCASSPLRGQGTEAFFGQGTRLTVV.

This rearrangement joins TRBV7-3 to TRBJ1-2, with D possibly TRBD1 on 5 matching bases. V was pared by 3 bases and J by 8 bases, with 16 bases between. The CDR3 loop spans 14 amino acids. Germline V gene lookup returns CDR1 SGHTA and CDR2 FQGTGA. The CDR3 reads CASSLGRGGSGYTF. The CDR3 bases are TGTGCCAGCAGCTTGGGGAGGGGCGGGTCGGGCTACACCTTC.

The chain recombines TRBV5-1 with TRBJ2-3; 8 bases line up with TRBD2. CDR1 is SGHRS and CDR2 is YFSETQ in the germline V gene. CDR3 length: 15 amino acids. Trimming took 0 bases from V and 2 from J; bases not matched to a gene: 2. CDR3: CASSLGSGVTDTQYF. The DNA of the CDR3 is TGCGCCAGCAGCTTGGGTAGCGGGGTCACAGATACGCAGTATTTT.

Points on this clonotype: Its ends do not fully match the called genes, so a read error is possible. CDR3 DNA sequence: TGTGCCACCAGTGCTTTGGGTCAGGGAGCCTACAATGAGCAGTTCTTC. Translated: CATSALGQGAYNEQFF. The V gene is TRBV24-1, the J gene TRBJ2-1; D could derive from TRBD1 or TRBD2 (5 bases each). Germline V gene data show CDR1 as KGHDR and CDR2 as SFDVKD. The CDR3 is 16 amino acids.

This clonotype was recorded many times. The genes are TRBV7-4 and TRBJ1-1; weak D call: TRBD1 (5 bases). With 5 bases removed from V and 0 bases from J, the gap between germline ends came to 13 bases. This CDR3 has 15 residues. Per germline, CDR1 SGHVT and CDR2 SQSDAQ. CDR3 in DNA: TGTGCCAGCAGCCCTCGGGCAGGGATGAACACTGAAGCTTTCTTT. Translated, it gives CASSPRAGMNTEAFF. The variable domain in full, completed from reference TRBV7-4 and TRBJ1-1, reads GAGVSQSPRYKVAKRGRDVALRCDSISGHVTLYWYRQTLGQGSEVLTYSQSDAQRDKSGRPSGRFSAERPERSVSTLKIQRTEQGDSAVYLCASSPRAGMNTEAFFGQGTRLTVV.

This clonotype was counted only a few times. The chain has TRBV2 and TRBJ1-6, with TRBD1 as a possible D gene (5 bases). CDR3 length: 15 residues. The V end lost 5 bases, the J end lost 10 bases, and 18 bases lay between the germline ends. The germline gives CDR1 SNHLY, CDR2 FYNNEI. The CDR3 nucleotides are TGTGCCAGCAGTCTGGACGTGGGACGGGGCTCACCCCTCCACTTT. Amino acid sequence: CASSLDVGRGSPLHF.

The chain uses TRBV30 and TRBJ1-5; TRBD1 might be the D (5 bases). Germline CDR1 is GTSNPN and CDR2 is SVGIG (reference sequence). CDR3 length equals 13 residues. V lost 4 bases to trimming and J lost 7 bases, with 14 bases between them. The CDR3 coding sequence is TGTGCCTGGACACCACAGGAAGGGCAGCCCCAGCATTTT. Its protein is CAWTPQEGQPQHF.

This clonotype was counted only a few times. A read error may account for a junction end that differs from germline. This sequence joins TRBV7-7 and TRBJ2-1; 9 positions match TRBD1. The CDR3 covers 15 residues. Germline values: CDR1 SSHAT, CDR2 FNYEAQ (reference sequence). CDR3 region: CASSKGQGIYNEQFF. DNA of the CDR3: TGTGCTAGCAGCAAGGGACAGGGAATTTACAATGAGCAGTTCTTC.

This clonotype was observed at least ten times. The CDR3 DNA reads as TGTGCCAGCAGCCCACTACACAGCGGGAGGGCCCTCTACGAGCAGTACTTC. Its translation: CASSPLHSGRALYEQYF. The chain recombines TRBV28 with TRBJ2-7, with 10 nucleotides matching TRBD2. CDR1 and CDR2 from the germline V gene are MDHEN and SYDVKM. The CDR3 contains 17 residues. Losses at the gene ends were 6 bases for V and 3 bases for J; bases not matched to a gene: 14.

The chain joins TRBV5-6 to TRBJ1-2; D is ambiguous. Germline loops: CDR1 SGHDT, CDR2 YYEEEE. V lost 4 bases and J lost 3, with 13 bases in between. This CDR3 is 14 amino acids long. The CDR3: CASSHSEADYGYTF. CDR3 in DNA: TGTGCCAGCAGCCACTCTGAGGCCGACTATGGCTACACCTTC.

A few counts support this clonotype. The chain combines TRBV7-9 with TRBJ1-1; D perhaps matches TRBD1 (6 bases). The V gene's germline CDR1 is SEHNR and CDR2 FQNEAQ (reference sequence). This CDR3 is 14 amino acids long. Trimming left V 5 bases short and J 3 bases short, with 13 bases between. CDR3 in amino acids: CASSHRAKDTEAFF. The CDR3 bases are TGTGCCAGCAGCCACAGGGCTAAGGACACTGAAGCTTTCTTT.

This clonotype appeared many times. The chain carries TRBV7-9 and TRBJ1-2; the D gene is possibly TRBD1 (5 bases). Germline-derived CDR1 and CDR2 are SEHNR and FQNEAQ (reference sequence). V gave up 1 base and J gave up 5 bases, with 17 bases separating them. This CDR3 is built from 16 residues. Here the CDR3 reads CASSLVPTEHPYGYTF. The CDR3 coding sequence is TGTGCCAGCAGCTTAGTCCCGACAGAACACCCTTATGGCTACACCTTC. Based on the CDR3 plus reference TRBV7-9 and TRBJ1-2, the full variable domain is DTGVSQNPRHKITKRGQNVTFRCDPISEHNRLYWYRQTLGQGPEFLTYFQNEAQLEKSRLLSDRFSAERPKGSFSTLEIQRTEQGDSAMYLCASSLVPTEHPYGYTFGSGTRLTVV.

This chain joins TRBV27 and TRBJ2-1; 10 bases align to TRBD2. V shed 5 bases, J shed 3 bases, and the junction held 7 bases outside the gene matches. The length of the CDR3 is 16 residues. Germline V gene sequence: CDR1 MNHEY, CDR2 SMNVEV (reference sequence). For the CDR3, the DNA is TGTGCCAGCAGTCATACCCGGACTAGCGGCTACAATGAGCAGTTCTTC. Translating gives CASSHTRTSGYNEQFF.